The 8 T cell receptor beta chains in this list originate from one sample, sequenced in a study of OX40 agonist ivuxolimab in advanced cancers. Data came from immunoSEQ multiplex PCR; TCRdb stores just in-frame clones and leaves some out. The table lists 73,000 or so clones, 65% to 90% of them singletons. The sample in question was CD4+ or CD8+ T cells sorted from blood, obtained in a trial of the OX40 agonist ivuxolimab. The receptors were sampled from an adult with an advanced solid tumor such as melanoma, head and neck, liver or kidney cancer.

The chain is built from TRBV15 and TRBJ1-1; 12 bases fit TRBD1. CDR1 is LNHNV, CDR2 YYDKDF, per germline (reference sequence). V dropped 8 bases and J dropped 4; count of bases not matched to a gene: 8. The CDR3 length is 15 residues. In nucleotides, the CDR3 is TGTGCCACCCAATGGGGACAGGGGGCGCCCACTGAAGCTTTCTTT. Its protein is CATQWGQGAPTEAFF.

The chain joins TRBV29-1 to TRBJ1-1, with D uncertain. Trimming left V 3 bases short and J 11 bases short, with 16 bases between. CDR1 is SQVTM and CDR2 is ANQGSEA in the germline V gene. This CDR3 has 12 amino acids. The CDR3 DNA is TGCAGCGTTGATAAGGACTTGCCTCGCGCTTTCTTT. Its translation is CSVDKDLPRAFF.

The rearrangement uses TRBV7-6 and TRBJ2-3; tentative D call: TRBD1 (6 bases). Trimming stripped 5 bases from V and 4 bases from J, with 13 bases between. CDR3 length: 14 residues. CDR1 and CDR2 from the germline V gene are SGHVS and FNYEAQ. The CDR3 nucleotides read TGTGCCAGCAGCCGAGGGACATCTGCAGATACGCAGTATTTT. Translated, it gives CASSRGTSADTQYF.

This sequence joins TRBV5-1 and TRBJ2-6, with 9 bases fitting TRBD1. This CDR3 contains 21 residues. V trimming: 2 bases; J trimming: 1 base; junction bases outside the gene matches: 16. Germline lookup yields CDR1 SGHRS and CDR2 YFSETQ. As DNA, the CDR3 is TGCGCCAGCAGCTTATCCGTTGGAGGACAGGGGCTAACATCTGGGGCCAACGTCCTGACTTTC. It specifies CASSLSVGGQGLTSGANVLTF.

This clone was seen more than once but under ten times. The CDR3: CSVEAPRGTGSYEQYF. In DNA form, the CDR3 reads TGCAGCGTTGAAGCTCCCAGGGGAACGGGGAGCTACGAGCAGTACTTC. The V gene is TRBV29-1, the J gene TRBJ2-7; tentatively, D is TRBD1 (6 bases). Germline values: CDR1 SQVTM, CDR2 ANQGSEA. CDR3 length equals 16 residues. The V gene lost 1 base and the J gene lost 3 bases, with 19 bases spanning the gap.

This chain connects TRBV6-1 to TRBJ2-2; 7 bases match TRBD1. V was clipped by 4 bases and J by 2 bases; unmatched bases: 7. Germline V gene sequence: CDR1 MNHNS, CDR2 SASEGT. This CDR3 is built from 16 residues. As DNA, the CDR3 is TGTGCCAGCAGTGTGACCGGGACAGTAAACACCGGGGAGCTGTTTTTT. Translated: CASSVTGTVNTGELFF.

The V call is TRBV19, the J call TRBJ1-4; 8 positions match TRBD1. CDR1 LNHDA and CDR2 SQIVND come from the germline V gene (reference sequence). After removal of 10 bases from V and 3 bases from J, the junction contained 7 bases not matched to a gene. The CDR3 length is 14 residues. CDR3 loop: CATSWTGPNEKLFF. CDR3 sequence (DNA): TGTGCCACTTCTTGGACAGGGCCTAATGAAAAACTGTTTTTT.

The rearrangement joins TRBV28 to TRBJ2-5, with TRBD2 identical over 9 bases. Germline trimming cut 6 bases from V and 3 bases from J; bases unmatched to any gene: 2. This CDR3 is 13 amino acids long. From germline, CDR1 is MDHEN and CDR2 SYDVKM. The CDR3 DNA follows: TGTGCCAGCAGGGTAGCGGGAGAAGAGACCCAGTACTTC. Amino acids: CASRVAGEETQYF. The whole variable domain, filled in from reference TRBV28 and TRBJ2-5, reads DVKVTQSSRYLVKRTGEKVFLECVQDMDHENMFWYRQDPGLGLRLIYFSYDVKMKEKGDIPEGYSVSREKKERFSLILESASTNQTSMYLCASRVAGEETQYFGPGTRLLVL.